These T cell receptor beta chains were read from a single sample in a study of graft-versus-host responses after intestinal transplantation. The data were produced by immunoSEQ multiplex PCR, yet TCRdb's version contains in-frame clones alone and is incomplete. The table records roughly 17,000 clones, about two fifths of them present only once. This specimen was alloreactive CD8+ T cells from a mixed lymphocyte reaction culture, taken before intestinal transplant. The receptors were gathered from a human patient who received an intestinal transplant. CDR3s include the opening cysteine and the closing phenylalanine or tryptophan. D genes are given only for firm matches. A clone size is listed for some rows: how often the clone was seen (once, few, many), or a class if it is expanded.

size: few; J: TRBJ2-5; D: TRBD1; V: TRBV2; DNA: TGTGCCAGCAGTGATAGCATCCGGGACAGGGAAGAGACCCAGTACTTC; CDR3: CASSDSIRDREETQYF
size: NA; J: TRBJ2-2; D: NA; V: TRBV19; DNA: TGTGCCAGTAGTCCCCGGACAGTCTCGGTCACCGGGGAGCTGTTTTTT; CDR3: CASSPRTVSVTGELFF
size: few; J: TRBJ2-5; D: NA; V: TRBV7-9; DNA: TGTGCCAGCAGCTTAATGGTGGCAGGGGAAGAGACCCAGTACTTC; CDR3: CASSLMVAGEETQYF
size: few; J: TRBJ2-7; D: TRBD1; V: TRBV6-1; DNA: TGTGCCAGCAGTGAATTCTCGGGACAGGGCTACGAGCAGTACTTC; CDR3: CASSEFSGQGYEQYF
size: NA; J: TRBJ1-5; D: TRBD1; V: TRBV4-2; DNA: TGTGCCAGCAGCGCCCACAGGGGAATGGATCAGCCCCAGCATTTT; CDR3: CASSAHRGMDQPQHF
size: NA; J: TRBJ1-2; D: TRBD1; V: TRBV4-2; DNA: TGTGCCAGCAGCCACCTGGACAGGTATCGGGACTATGGCTACACCTTC; CDR3: CASSHLDRYRDYGYTF
size: NA; J: TRBJ2-7; D: NA; V: TRBV6-6; DNA: TGTGCCAGCAGTCTAGTTTCGGGCGAGCAGTACTTC; CDR3: CASSLVSGEQYF
size: few; J: TRBJ2-2; D: TRBD2; V: TRBV7-6; DNA: TGTGCCAGCAGCTTACATTCGGCTAGCGGAATCACCGGGGAGCTGTTTTTT; CDR3: CASSLHSASGITGELFF
size: NA; J: TRBJ2-1; D: NA; V: TRBV2; DNA: TGTGCCAGCAGTGAAGTTGGCAGTCCTCCCTACAATGAGCAGTTCTTC; CDR3: CASSEVGSPPYNEQFF
size: few; J: TRBJ2-1; D: NA; V: TRBV5-5; DNA: TGTGCCAGCAGCGGTGGGTCCTACAATGAGCAGTTCTTC; CDR3: CASSGGSYNEQFF
size: NA; J: TRBJ2-2; D: NA; V: TRBV11-2; DNA: TGTGCCAGCAGCTTAGTGGCTATTTACACCGGGGAGCTGTTTTTT; CDR3: CASSLVAIYTGELFF
size: few; J: TRBJ2-7; D: NA; V: TRBV5-1; DNA: TGCGCCAGCAGCTTGGAGGTCGGCACCTACGAGCAGTACTTC; CDR3: CASSLEVGTYEQYF
size: NA; J: TRBJ2-5; D: TRBD2; V: TRBV13; DNA: TGTGCCAGCAGCTTAGGAGGCCAGGGAGGGGAGACCCAGTACTTC; CDR3: CASSLGGQGGETQYF
size: NA; J: TRBJ1-3; D: NA; V: TRBV25-1; DNA: TGTGCCAGCAGTTCTTTTACAGGGACAGGAAACACCATATATTTT; CDR3: CASSSFTGTGNTIYF
size: NA; J: TRBJ1-2; D: NA; V: TRBV7-9; DNA: TGTGCCAGCAGCCCACCCACCATCTGGACGGGTGGGGCGAACTATGGCTACACCTTC; CDR3: CASSPPTIWTGGANYGYTF
size: NA; J: TRBJ2-7; D: NA; V: TRBV10-1; DNA: TGCGCCAGCAGTGAGGTGGCTACCTCGCGCTCCTACGAGCAGTACTTC; CDR3: CASSEVATSRSYEQYF
size: NA; J: TRBJ2-7; D: NA; V: TRBV11-2; DNA: TGTGCCAGCAGTCCTTCCTACGAGCAGTACTTC; CDR3: CASSPSYEQYF
size: NA; J: TRBJ2-7; D: TRBD2; V: TRBV7-9; DNA: TGTGCCAGCAGCCAAGAAGGGTACCTGACTAGCGGGAGCTACGAGCAGTACTTC; CDR3: CASSQEGYLTSGSYEQYF
size: NA; J: TRBJ1-5; D: NA; V: TRBV7-4; DNA: TGTGCCAGCAGCTTAGGACACCGGGGGACCAATCAGCCCCAGCATTTT; CDR3: CASSLGHRGTNQPQHF
size: medium-sized; J: TRBJ1-1; D: NA; V: TRBV30; DNA: TGTGCCTGGGGTCCTCCCAGGGGATTAGCTTTCTTT; CDR3: CAWGPPRGLAFF
size: NA; J: TRBJ2-1; D: NA; V: TRBV19; DNA: TGTGCCAGCCGGGACGGCTACTACAATGAGCAGTTCTTC; CDR3: CASRDGYYNEQFF
size: NA; J: TRBJ2-7; D: NA; V: TRBV19; DNA: TGTGCCAGTAGTACGTATGCCGGGACGTACTCCTACGAGCAGTACTTC; CDR3: CASSTYAGTYSYEQYF
size: few; J: TRBJ2-1; D: TRBD2; V: TRBV15; DNA: TGTGCCACCTTAGCGGGATGGGGCAATGAGCAGTTCTTC; CDR3: CATLAGWGNEQFF
size: few; J: TRBJ1-1; D: NA; V: TRBV11-3; DNA: TGTGCCAGCAGCTTCGCAGGGCCGGGCACTGAAGCTTTCTTT; CDR3: CASSFAGPGTEAFF
size: NA; J: TRBJ1-3; D: TRBD1; V: TRBV27; DNA: TGTGCAAGAGGGACAGGGCCGATGCGCTCTGGAAACACCATATATTTT; CDR3: CARGTGPMRSGNTIYF
size: few; J: TRBJ1-1; D: NA; V: TRBV15; DNA: TGTGCCACCAGCAGAGAAAGGACAGCGAACACTGAAGCTTTCTTT; CDR3: CATSRERTANTEAFF
size: few; J: TRBJ2-7; D: TRBD1; V: TRBV6-5; DNA: TGTGCCAGCAGTTGGACAGGGCCCACCTACGAGCAGTACTTC; CDR3: CASSWTGPTYEQYF
size: few; J: TRBJ2-7; D: NA; V: TRBV19; DNA: TGTGCCAGTAGTATTGTCGGCACCTACGAGCAGTACTTC; CDR3: CASSIVGTYEQYF
size: NA; J: TRBJ2-7; D: TRBD1; V: TRBV5-1; DNA: TGCGCCAGCAGCGGTGACAGGGGCAGAGAACCCTACGAGCAGTACTTC; CDR3: CASSGDRGREPYEQYF
size: NA; J: TRBJ2-7; D: NA; V: TRBV6-1; DNA: TGTGCCAGCCTCCTCTACGAGCAGTACTTC; CDR3: CASLLYEQYF
size: NA; J: TRBJ2-7; D: NA; V: TRBV28; DNA: TGTGCCAGCAGTTTATTTGGGGAGGTCTACGAGCAGTACTTC; CDR3: CASSLFGEVYEQYF
size: few; J: TRBJ2-1; D: NA; V: TRBV4-3; DNA: TGCGCCAGCAGCCCCGTGGGATACAATGAGCAGTTCTTC; CDR3: CASSPVGYNEQFF
size: NA; J: TRBJ2-7; D: NA; V: TRBV12-5; DNA: TGTGCTAGTGGTTTGGCGCCAGAGGGGGAGCAGTACTTC; CDR3: CASGLAPEGEQYF
size: NA; J: TRBJ2-7; D: NA; V: TRBV6-5; DNA: TGTGCCAGCAGTTACCCCACAGGAGAGTACTACGAGCAGTACTTC; CDR3: CASSYPTGEYYEQYF
size: NA; J: TRBJ2-5; D: NA; V: TRBV6-9; DNA: TGTGCCAGCAAGTTTGACGGGAGTCTCTGGGAGACCCAGTACTTC; CDR3: CASKFDGSLWETQYF
size: NA; J: TRBJ2-1; D: NA; V: TRBV9; DNA: TGTGCCAGCAGCGTAGACGGATCAGGGTGGAGTAATGAGCAGTTCTTC; CDR3: CASSVDGSGWSNEQFF
size: NA; J: TRBJ2-5; D: TRBD2; V: TRBV7-8; DNA: TGTGCCAGCAGCTTAGTAATCGGGAGGATCCTGGAGACCCAGTACTTC; CDR3: CASSLVIGRILETQYF
size: few; J: TRBJ2-1; D: NA; V: TRBV7-8; DNA: TGTGCCAGCAGCTTGGGCCGATACTTTAATGAGCAGTTCTTC; CDR3: CASSLGRYFNEQFF
size: few; J: TRBJ2-1; D: TRBD2; V: TRBV6-1; DNA: TGTGCCAGCAGAACCATAGCGGGAGGGTACAATGAGCAGTTCTTC; CDR3: CASRTIAGGYNEQFF
size: NA; J: TRBJ2-2; D: TRBD1; V: TRBV10-1; DNA: TGCGCCAGCAGTGAGTCTGGATGGACAGGCGATCAACACGACACCGGGGAGCTGTTTTTT; CDR3: CASSESGWTGDQHDTGELFF
size: NA; J: TRBJ2-7; D: NA; V: TRBV4-1; DNA: TGCGCCAGCAGCCCACCGGGGATAAGCGGGCCCTACGAGCAGTACTTC; CDR3: CASSPPGISGPYEQYF
size: few; J: TRBJ1-6; D: NA; V: TRBV27; DNA: TGTGCCAGCAGTTCTCTGGGAGGGTACTCACCCCTCCACTTT; CDR3: CASSSLGGYSPLHF
size: few; J: TRBJ2-7; D: TRBD1; V: TRBV7-9; DNA: TGTGCCAGCAGCCAAATTACGGGACAGAAATACGAGCAGTACTTC; CDR3: CASSQITGQKYEQYF
size: NA; J: TRBJ1-2; D: NA; V: TRBV6-5; DNA: TGTGCCAGCAGTTACCCAGGGACCTATGGCTACACCTTC; CDR3: CASSYPGTYGYTF
size: NA; J: TRBJ2-7; D: TRBD1; V: TRBV18; DNA: TGTGCCAGCTCACCTCACCGCCCGACAGGGAAAGAGCAGTACTTC; CDR3: CASSPHRPTGKEQYF
size: NA; J: TRBJ2-3; D: NA; V: TRBV5-1; DNA: TGCGCCAGCAGCTTGGAACTAGCCCTCGCAGATACGCAGTATTTT; CDR3: CASSLELALADTQYF
size: medium-sized; J: TRBJ1-1; D: NA; V: TRBV6-1; DNA: TGTGCCAGCTGGAGACAACCTTCGAACACTGAAGCTTTCTTT; CDR3: CASWRQPSNTEAFF
size: NA; J: TRBJ1-1; D: NA; V: TRBV9; DNA: TGTGCCAGCAGCGTAGCGGGACACAGTGAAGCTTTCTTT; CDR3: CASSVAGHSEAFF
size: few; J: TRBJ1-2; D: NA; V: TRBV10-3; DNA: TGTGCCATCAGTGAGTTTGGGGGGTCCTATGGCTACACCTTC; CDR3: CAISEFGGSYGYTF
size: NA; J: TRBJ2-2; D: NA; V: TRBV9; DNA: TGTGCCAGCAGCTCCCACCACAGGTTCTCCTTGAACACCGGGGAGCTGTTTTTT; CDR3: CASSSHHRFSLNTGELFF
size: NA; J: TRBJ1-2; D: TRBD1; V: TRBV5-4; DNA: TGTGCCAGCAGCTTGGCCGGGACAGGGTGGGTCGGCTACACCTTC; CDR3: CASSLAGTGWVGYTF
size: NA; J: TRBJ1-2; D: TRBD1; V: TRBV27; DNA: TGTGCCAGCAGTTTCCTATCCCAGGGGGCGAAGGGCTACACCTTC; CDR3: CASSFLSQGAKGYTF
size: NA; J: TRBJ2-3; D: TRBD2; V: TRBV9; DNA: TGTGCCAGCAGCGTAGAGTTAGCGGGAGTTCTGGACACAGATACGCAGTATTTT; CDR3: CASSVELAGVLDTDTQYF
size: NA; J: TRBJ2-3; D: NA; V: TRBV9; DNA: TGTGCCAGCAGCACCAGTGAGGGAGCTATCACAGATACGCAGTATTTT; CDR3: CASSTSEGAITDTQYF
size: NA; J: TRBJ2-7; D: TRBD2; V: TRBV5-1; DNA: TGCGCCAGCAGCCCTACCCCTAGCGGGGGTTACTACGAGCAGTACTTC; CDR3: CASSPTPSGGYYEQYF
size: once; J: TRBJ1-4; D: NA; V: TRBV28; DNA: TGTGCCAGCAGTTTAGGACAGCCCTCGAATGAAAAACTGTTTTTT; CDR3: CASSLGQPSNEKLFF
size: NA; J: TRBJ2-1; D: NA; V: TRBV4-1; DNA: TGCGCCAGCAGCCAAGATTGGGGCAGGGGGGGGCCTAGCGGCTCCTACAATGAGCAGTTCTTC; CDR3: CASSQDWGRGGPSGSYNEQFF
size: few; J: TRBJ1-2; D: NA; V: TRBV6-6; DNA: TGTGCCAGCAGTTACCCCCGCCGGACCAATGGCTACACCTTC; CDR3: CASSYPRRTNGYTF
size: NA; J: TRBJ2-3; D: TRBD2; V: TRBV28; DNA: TGTGCCAGCAGTTCCCTCCGTCTTGAGCGGGGGAACACAGATACGCAGTATTTT; CDR3: CASSSLRLERGNTDTQYF
size: few; J: TRBJ2-7; D: TRBD1; V: TRBV5-4; DNA: TGTGCCAGCAGCTTGGCATTAGGGACAGTGTACGAGCAGTACTTC; CDR3: CASSLALGTVYEQYF